This TCR beta chain is from a study of response to subunit inactivated influenza vaccine. This clonotype turned up a few times. What it binds is unknown. Germline values: CDR1 SQVTM, CDR2 ANQGSEA. The CDR3 is made up of 13 amino acids. The J segment lost 6 bases and the V segment lost 7 bases, leaving 7 bases of the junction unmatched. TCRdb processed the RT-PCR reads anew with MiXCR; each CDR3 protein has one entry. The sample contains about 500,000 distinct CDR3 sequences, approximately 15% of which appear only once. Study findings and constraints: Each seasonal flu vaccination may recruit only limited new T cells, authors suggested.

This receptor was taken from a man aged 45-69 years who received an inactivated influenza vaccine. The gene calls are TRBV29-1 and TRBJ2-2; 8 bases align to TRBD1. The source material was CD4+ T cells sorted from PBMCs, sampled approximately 25 months after vaccination. The CDR3 coding sequence is TGCAGCGCCACCCCACAGGGGGCCGGGGAGCTGTTTTTT. As protein: CSATPQGAGELFF.